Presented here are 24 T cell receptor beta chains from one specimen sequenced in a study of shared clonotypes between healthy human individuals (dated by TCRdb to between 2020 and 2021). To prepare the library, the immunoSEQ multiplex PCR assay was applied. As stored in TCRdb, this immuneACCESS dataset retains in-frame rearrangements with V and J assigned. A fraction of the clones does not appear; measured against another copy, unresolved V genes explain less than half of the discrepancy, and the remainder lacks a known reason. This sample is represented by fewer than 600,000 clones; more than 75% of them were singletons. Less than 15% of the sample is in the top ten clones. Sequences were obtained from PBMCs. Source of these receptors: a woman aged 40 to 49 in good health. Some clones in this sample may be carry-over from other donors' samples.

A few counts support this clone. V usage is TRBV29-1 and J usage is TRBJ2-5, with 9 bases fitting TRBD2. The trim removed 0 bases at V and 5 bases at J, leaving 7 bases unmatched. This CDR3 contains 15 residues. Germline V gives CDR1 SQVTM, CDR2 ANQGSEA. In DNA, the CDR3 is TGCAGCGTTGAAGATCGGGCGGGAGGGCCTGAGACCCAGTACTTC. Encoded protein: CSVEDRAGGPETQYF.

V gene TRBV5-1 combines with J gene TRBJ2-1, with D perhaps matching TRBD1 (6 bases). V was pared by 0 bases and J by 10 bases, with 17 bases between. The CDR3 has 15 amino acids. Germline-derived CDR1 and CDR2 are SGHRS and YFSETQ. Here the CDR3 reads CASSLVLGALVEQFF. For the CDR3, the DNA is TGCGCCAGCAGCTTGGTCTTGGGGGCCCTGGTGGAGCAGTTCTTC.

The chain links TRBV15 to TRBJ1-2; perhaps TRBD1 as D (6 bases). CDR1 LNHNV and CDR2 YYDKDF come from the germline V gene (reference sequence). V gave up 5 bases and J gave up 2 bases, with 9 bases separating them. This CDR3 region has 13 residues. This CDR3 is CATSQTGNYGYTF. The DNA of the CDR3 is TGTGCCACCAGCCAGACAGGAAACTATGGCTACACCTTC.

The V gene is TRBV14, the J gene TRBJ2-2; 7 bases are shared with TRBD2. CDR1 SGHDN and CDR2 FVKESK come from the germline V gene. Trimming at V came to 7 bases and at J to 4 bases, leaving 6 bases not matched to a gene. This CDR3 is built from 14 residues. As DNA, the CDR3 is TGTGCCAGCACCCCGGGAGGAAGCACCGGGGAGCTGTTTTTT. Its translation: CASTPGGSTGELFF.

The CDR3 DNA is TGTGCCAGCAGCTTAGTTGGTGGGGGCTTTAGCACAGATACGCAGTATTTT. Its translation is CASSLVGGGFSTDTQYF. The chain employs TRBV7-9 and TRBJ2-3; D is possibly TRBD1 (6 bases). V was trimmed by 1 base and J by 0 bases, leaving 14 bases between them. The germline CDR1 and CDR2 sequences are SEHNR and FQNEAQ (reference sequence). CDR3 length: 17 amino acids. Together with reference TRBV7-9 and TRBJ2-3, the CDR3 gives the full variable domain: DTGVSQNPRHKITKRGQNVTFRCDPISEHNRLYWYRQTLGQGPEFLTYFQNEAQLEKSRLLSDRFSAERPKGSFSTLEIQRTEQGDSAMYLCASSLVGGGFSTDTQYFGPGTRLTVL.

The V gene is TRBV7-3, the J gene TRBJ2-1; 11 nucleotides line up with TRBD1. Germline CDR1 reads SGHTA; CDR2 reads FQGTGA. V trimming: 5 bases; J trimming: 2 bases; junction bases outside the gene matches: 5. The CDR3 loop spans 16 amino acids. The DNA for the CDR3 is TGTGCCAGCAGCCGGACAGGGGGCTTAACCTACAATGAGCAGTTCTTC. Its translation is CASSRTGGLTYNEQFF.

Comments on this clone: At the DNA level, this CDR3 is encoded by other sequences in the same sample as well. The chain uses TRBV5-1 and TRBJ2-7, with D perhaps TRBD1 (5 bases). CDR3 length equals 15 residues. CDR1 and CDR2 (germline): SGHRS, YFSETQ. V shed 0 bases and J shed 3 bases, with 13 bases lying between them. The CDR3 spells CASSLGQGANYEQYF. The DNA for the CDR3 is TGCGCCAGCAGCTTGGGACAAGGGGCGAACTACGAGCAGTACTTC. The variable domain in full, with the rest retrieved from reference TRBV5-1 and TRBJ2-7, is KAGVTQTPRYLIKTRGQQVTLSCSPISGHRSVSWYQQTPGQGLQFLFEYFSETQRNKGNFPGRFSGRQFSNSRSEMNVSTLELGDSALYLCASSLGQGANYEQYFGPGTRLTVT.

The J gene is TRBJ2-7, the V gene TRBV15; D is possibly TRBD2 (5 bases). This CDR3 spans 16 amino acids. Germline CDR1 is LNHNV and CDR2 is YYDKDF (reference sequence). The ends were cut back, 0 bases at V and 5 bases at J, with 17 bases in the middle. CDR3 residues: CATSRDTWTSSHEQYF. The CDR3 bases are TGTGCCACCAGCAGAGATACTTGGACCTCTAGCCACGAGCAGTACTTC.

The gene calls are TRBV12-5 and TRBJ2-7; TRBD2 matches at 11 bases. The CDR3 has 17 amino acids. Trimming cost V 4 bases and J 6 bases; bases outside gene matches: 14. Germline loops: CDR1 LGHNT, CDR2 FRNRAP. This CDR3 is CASGSGGSGRAPSEQYF. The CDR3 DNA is TGTGCTAGTGGTTCCGGAGGTAGCGGGAGGGCCCCCAGCGAGCAGTACTTC.

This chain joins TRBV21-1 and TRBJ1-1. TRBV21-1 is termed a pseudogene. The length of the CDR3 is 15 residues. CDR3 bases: TGTGCCAGCAGCATTCCGCAGCCTGTGGGGGCTGAAGCTTTCTTT. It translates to CASSIPQPVGAEAFF.

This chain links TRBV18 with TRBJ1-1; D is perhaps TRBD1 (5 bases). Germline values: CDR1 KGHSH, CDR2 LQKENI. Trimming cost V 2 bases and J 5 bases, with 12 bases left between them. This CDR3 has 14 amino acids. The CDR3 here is CASSPEDSGTEAFF. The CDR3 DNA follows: TGTGCCAGCTCACCAGAAGACAGTGGGACTGAAGCTTTCTTT.

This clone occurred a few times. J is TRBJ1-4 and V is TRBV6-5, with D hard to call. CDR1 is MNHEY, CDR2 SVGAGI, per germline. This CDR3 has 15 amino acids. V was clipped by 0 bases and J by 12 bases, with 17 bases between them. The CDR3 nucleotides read TGTGCCAGCAGTTACTCGATTTCGCTGGGGAGGGAACTGTTTTTT. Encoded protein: CASSYSISLGRELFF.

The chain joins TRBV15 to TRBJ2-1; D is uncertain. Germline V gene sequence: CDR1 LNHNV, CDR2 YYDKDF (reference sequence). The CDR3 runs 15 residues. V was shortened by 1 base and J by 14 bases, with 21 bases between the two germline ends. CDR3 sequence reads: CATSRVPSADLIKFF. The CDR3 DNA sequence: TGTGCCACCAGCAGAGTCCCTTCTGCGGACCTTATAAAGTTCTTC.

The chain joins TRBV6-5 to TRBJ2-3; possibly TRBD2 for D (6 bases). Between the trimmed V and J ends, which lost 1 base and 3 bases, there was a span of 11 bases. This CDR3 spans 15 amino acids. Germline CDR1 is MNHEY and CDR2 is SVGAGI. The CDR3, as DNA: TGTGCCAGCAGTTACTATGGCGGGACGACAGATACGCAGTATTTT. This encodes CASSYYGGTTDTQYF.

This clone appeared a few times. The CDR3 protein is CASSERSSGRETQYF. CDR3 sequence (DNA): TGTGCCAGCAGTGAACGGTCTAGCGGGCGAGAGACCCAGTACTTC. J is TRBJ2-5 and V is TRBV2; 8 bases are a match to TRBD2. The CDR3 loop spans 15 amino acids. The J segment lost 4 bases and the V segment lost 2 bases, leaving 6 bases of the junction unmatched. Germline-derived CDR1 and CDR2 are SNHLY and FYNNEI.

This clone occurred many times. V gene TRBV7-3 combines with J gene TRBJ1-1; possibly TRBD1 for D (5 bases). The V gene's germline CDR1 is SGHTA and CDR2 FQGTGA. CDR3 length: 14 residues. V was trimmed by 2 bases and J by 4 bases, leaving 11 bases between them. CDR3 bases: TGTGCCAGCAGCTTATTGGGGCAGGGCACTGAAGCTTTCTTT. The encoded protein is CASSLLGQGTEAFF.

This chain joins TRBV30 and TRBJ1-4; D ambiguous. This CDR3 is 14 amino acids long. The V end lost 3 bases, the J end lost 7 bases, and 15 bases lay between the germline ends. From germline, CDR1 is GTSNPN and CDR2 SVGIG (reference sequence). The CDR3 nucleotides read TGTGCCTGGAGCCAAGGATTGGGCGCTGAAAAACTGTTTTTT. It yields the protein CAWSQGLGAEKLFF.

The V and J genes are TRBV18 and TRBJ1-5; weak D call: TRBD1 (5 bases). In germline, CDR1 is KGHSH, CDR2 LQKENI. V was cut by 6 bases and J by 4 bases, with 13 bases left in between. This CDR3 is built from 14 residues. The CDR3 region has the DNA TGTGCCAGCTCCCCAGGGTCTGGGAATCAGCCCCAGCATTTT. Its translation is CASSPGSGNQPQHF.

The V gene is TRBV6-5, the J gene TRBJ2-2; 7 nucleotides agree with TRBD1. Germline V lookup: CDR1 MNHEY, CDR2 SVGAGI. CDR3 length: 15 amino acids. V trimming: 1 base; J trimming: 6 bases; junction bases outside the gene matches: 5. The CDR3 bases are TGTGCCAGCAGTTACTTACAGGGGTACGCCGGGGAGCTGTTTTTT. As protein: CASSYLQGYAGELFF.

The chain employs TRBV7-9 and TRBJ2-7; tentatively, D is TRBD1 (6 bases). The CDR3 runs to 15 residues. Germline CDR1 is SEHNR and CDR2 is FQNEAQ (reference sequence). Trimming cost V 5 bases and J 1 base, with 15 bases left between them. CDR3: CASSGGRGISYEQYF. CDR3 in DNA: TGTGCCAGCAGCGGGGGCAGGGGCATTTCCTACGAGCAGTACTTC.

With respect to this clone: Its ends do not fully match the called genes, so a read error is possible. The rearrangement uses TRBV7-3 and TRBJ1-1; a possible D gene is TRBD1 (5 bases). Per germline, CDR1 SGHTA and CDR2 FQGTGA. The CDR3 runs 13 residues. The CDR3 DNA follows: TGTGCCAGCAGCGTAACGGGGGGAACTGAAGCTTTCTTT. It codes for CASSVTGGTEAFF.

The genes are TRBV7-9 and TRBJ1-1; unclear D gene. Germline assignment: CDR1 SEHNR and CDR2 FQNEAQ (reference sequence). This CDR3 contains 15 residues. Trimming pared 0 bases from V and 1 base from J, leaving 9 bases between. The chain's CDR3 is CASSLARFGNTEAFF. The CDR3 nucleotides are TGTGCCAGCAGCTTAGCCCGTTTCGGGAACACTGAAGCTTTCTTT.

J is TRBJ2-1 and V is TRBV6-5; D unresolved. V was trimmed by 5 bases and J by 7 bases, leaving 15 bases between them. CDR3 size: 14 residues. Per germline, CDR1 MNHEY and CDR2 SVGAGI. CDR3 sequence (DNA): TGTGCCAGCAGTCAAGACCCCCAAGTAAATGAGCAGTTCTTC. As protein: CASSQDPQVNEQFF.

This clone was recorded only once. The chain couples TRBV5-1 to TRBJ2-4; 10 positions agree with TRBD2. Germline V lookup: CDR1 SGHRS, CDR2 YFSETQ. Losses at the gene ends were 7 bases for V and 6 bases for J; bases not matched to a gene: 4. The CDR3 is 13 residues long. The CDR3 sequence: CASGAGGRNIQYF. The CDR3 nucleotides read TGCGCCAGCGGAGCGGGAGGGCGAAACATTCAGTACTTC.